Listed below are T cell receptor beta chains from one sample, sequenced in a study of CD8+ T cells in alopecia areata. Data came from immunoSEQ multiplex PCR; TCRdb stores just in-frame clones and leaves some out. The table includes approximately 180,000 clones, 64% detected once. The sample was CD4+ T cells sorted from blood, taken between weeks 47 and 50, from a patient treated with tofacitinib. All receptors come from a human donor with alopecia areata. Both conserved end residues are part of each CDR3. The order of the fields is J gene, V gene, CDR3 length, CDR3 protein.

j_gene: TRBJ2-2
v_gene: TRBV19
len: 14
CDR3aa: CASSTGRGTGELFF

j_gene: TRBJ1-1
v_gene: TRBV29-1
len: 13
CDR3aa: CSVELRGTGKAFF

j_gene: TRBJ2-1
v_gene: TRBV29-1
len: 14
CDR3aa: CSVYLDRAYNEQFF

j_gene: TRBJ1-5
v_gene: TRBV29-1
len: 13
CDR3aa: CSAGTSPNQPQHF

j_gene: TRBJ2-3
v_gene: TRBV2
len: 14
CDR3aa: CASDSRGMTDTQYF

j_gene: TRBJ1-1
v_gene: TRBV6-6
len: 13
CDR3aa: CASLLAGVTEAFF

j_gene: TRBJ1-4
v_gene: TRBV11-2
len: 15
CDR3aa: CASSLGVRLNEKLFF

j_gene: TRBJ2-1
v_gene: TRBV5-1
len: 18
CDR3aa: CASSPQRVLQLTDNEQFF

j_gene: TRBJ1-1
v_gene: TRBV29-1
len: 11
CDR3aa: CSGDQGLMDFF

j_gene: TRBJ2-3
v_gene: TRBV30
len: 16
CDR3aa: CAWSPGTSGYTDTQYF

j_gene: TRBJ2-7
v_gene: TRBV7-8
len: 14
CDR3aa: CASSLQGAAYEQYF

j_gene: TRBJ1-4
v_gene: TRBV27
len: 13
CDR3aa: CASSLSSGEKLFF

j_gene: TRBJ1-2
v_gene: TRBV5-6
len: 15
CDR3aa: CASSLGHQEDYGYTF

j_gene: TRBJ2-3
v_gene: TRBV7-4
len: 18
CDR3aa: CASSLERGSWLGTDTQYF

j_gene: TRBJ2-6
v_gene: TRBV2
len: 15
CDR3aa: CASSARTSGANVLTF

j_gene: TRBJ2-7
v_gene: TRBV4-3
len: 15
CDR3aa: CASSPMTGNTYEQYF

j_gene: TRBJ1-5
v_gene: TRBV7-8
len: 13
CDR3aa: CASSHGDNQPQHF

j_gene: TRBJ2-3
v_gene: TRBV13
len: 11
CDR3aa: CASSFLDTQYF

j_gene: TRBJ2-5
v_gene: TRBV4-3
len: 14
CDR3aa: CASSQASGEETQYF

j_gene: TRBJ2-3
v_gene: TRBV20-1
len: 11
CDR3aa: CSADRGATQYF

j_gene: TRBJ2-1
v_gene: TRBV9
len: 17
CDR3aa: CASSVTVGSRSYNEQFF

j_gene: TRBJ1-5
v_gene: TRBV30
len: 15
CDR3aa: CAWSVGDRGRQPQHF

j_gene: TRBJ1-2
v_gene: TRBV9
len: 12
CDR3aa: CASSPGGPGYTF

j_gene: TRBJ1-1
v_gene: TRBV5-1
len: 15
CDR3aa: CASSPRTGEDTEAFF

j_gene: TRBJ2-1
v_gene: TRBV5-1
len: 11
CDR3aa: CASSWANEQFF

j_gene: TRBJ2-3
v_gene: TRBV29-1
len: 16
CDR3aa: CSVGTRDSEYTDTQYF

j_gene: TRBJ2-7
v_gene: TRBV27
len: 14
CDR3aa: CASSDGGRGYEQYF

j_gene: TRBJ2-6
v_gene: TRBV27
len: 15
CDR3aa: CASSPRGSGANVLTF

j_gene: TRBJ1-5
v_gene: TRBV4-3
len: 16
CDR3aa: CASSLPGRQRDQPQHF

j_gene: TRBJ1-2
v_gene: TRBV29-1
len: 12
CDR3aa: CSVADRTVGYTF

j_gene: TRBJ2-4
v_gene: TRBV10-3
len: 15
CDR3aa: CAISEVGDAKNIQYF

j_gene: TRBJ2-1
v_gene: TRBV15
len: 14
CDR3aa: CATSSGHSYNEQFF

j_gene: TRBJ2-7
v_gene: TRBV6-6
len: 15
CDR3aa: CASSTLSGGPYEQYF

j_gene: TRBJ2-7
v_gene: TRBV5-6
len: 14
CDR3aa: CASSKTGSPHEQYF

j_gene: TRBJ1-6
v_gene: TRBV9
len: 16
CDR3aa: CASSVEGQGVGSPLHF

j_gene: TRBJ2-7
v_gene: TRBV29-1
len: 13
CDR3aa: CSVQTQGVYEQYF

j_gene: TRBJ2-2
v_gene: TRBV2
len: 15
CDR3aa: CASSGRGANTGELFF

j_gene: TRBJ1-2
v_gene: TRBV7-8
len: 14
CDR3aa: CASSLGEPGAGYTF

j_gene: TRBJ2-2
v_gene: TRBV7-8
len: 19
CDR3aa: CASSQHTPKGLTITGELFF

j_gene: TRBJ2-1
v_gene: TRBV29-1
len: 12
CDR3aa: CSVRQGSNEQFF

j_gene: TRBJ2-5
v_gene: TRBV29-1
len: 14
CDR3aa: CSVGAASIQATQYF

j_gene: TRBJ2-2
v_gene: TRBV9
len: 14
CDR3aa: CASSVGQNTGELFF

j_gene: TRBJ2-7
v_gene: TRBV25-1
len: 13
CDR3aa: CASSGPGAYEQYF

j_gene: TRBJ2-2
v_gene: TRBV5-6
len: 14
CDR3aa: CASSAGGPTGELFF

j_gene: TRBJ2-5
v_gene: TRBV27
len: 14
CDR3aa: CASSLLGNQETQYF

j_gene: TRBJ2-5
v_gene: TRBV29-1
len: 13
CDR3aa: CSARNSQTETQYF

j_gene: TRBJ2-3
v_gene: TRBV30
len: 15
CDR3aa: CAWSVGRISTDTQYF

j_gene: TRBJ1-2
v_gene: TRBV2
len: 14
CDR3aa: CASSERRGFDGYTF

j_gene: TRBJ1-3
v_gene: TRBV28
len: 13
CDR3aa: CASRGSSGNTIYF